Detailed here is one T cell receptor (beta chain). This specimen belongs to a study of blood T cell repertoires in COVID-19. Study-wide context: Sample material is recorded as cDNA or gDNA derived from T cells, B-cell-depleted T cells, or PBMCs.

Original data processing: Nucleated cell number was recorded as an estimate derived from reference gene primer amplification. TCRdb's copy holds only in-frame clones and misses some; the assay was immunoSEQ multiplex PCR. V and J calls and clone size are copied from that table; D and trimming were computed from the DNA. Among roughly 140,000 clones listed, roughly four fifths were seen once. The CDR3 is made up of 12 amino acids. The ends were cut back, 5 bases at V and 9 bases at J, with 8 bases in the middle. CDR1 is SEHNR and CDR2 is FQNEAQ in the germline V gene (reference sequence). This sequence joins TRBV7-9 and TRBJ1-6; D is unresolved. Sequenced material: peripheral blood. The TCR sequence derives from a woman aged 80 or over with acute or convalescent COVID-19. CDR3 region: CASSLRGSPLHF. CDR3 nucleotides: TGTGCCAGCAGCCTGAGAGGTTCACCCCTCCACTTT.